The 17 T cell receptor beta chains below come from one sample, sequenced in a study of response to subunit inactivated influenza vaccine. TCRdb re-called the RT-PCR reads through MiXCR, storing one row per CDR3 protein. The data contain 250,000 to 350,000 distinct CDR3 sequences, around 22% of them singletons. The sample in question was PBMCs from blood, obtained less than 22 months after vaccination. Every receptor here comes from a man between 50 and 70 years old who received an inactivated influenza vaccine.

This clonotype was detected only a few times. The V call is TRBV7-6, the J call TRBJ1-5; a possible D gene is TRBD1 (5 bases). The CDR3 has 13 amino acids. Germline-derived CDR1 and CDR2 are SGHVS and FNYEAQ. Trimming removed 5 bases from V and 9 bases from J, with 14 bases in between. CDR3 nucleotides: TGTGCCAGCAGCGATACCGGGGGTTGGCCCCAGCATTTT. As protein: CASSDTGGWPQHF.

V is TRBV12-3 or TRBV12-4 and J is TRBJ2-1, with 7 nucleotides matching TRBD1. CDR3 length: 13 amino acids. The V gene end was trimmed by 5 bases and the J gene end by 11 bases; junction bases not matched to a gene: 9. CDR3 coding DNA: TGTGCCAGCAGTCGGACAGGCCCCTCAAAGCAGTTCTTC. This translates into CASSRTGPSKQFF.

V is TRBV18 and J is TRBJ1-5; 8 nucleotides line up with TRBD1. The V gene's germline CDR1 is KGHSH and CDR2 LQKENI. V was clipped by 5 bases and J by 5 bases; unmatched bases: 17. The CDR3 is 18 amino acids. The CDR3 protein is CASSTLFPGGVRDQPQHF. The CDR3, as DNA: TGTGCCAGCTCAACCTTGTTCCCAGGGGGCGTAAGGGATCAGCCCCAGCATTTT.

This clonotype occurred many times. The chain couples TRBV4-2 to TRBJ1-1; D not resolved. The CDR3 covers 13 residues. The germline CDR1 and CDR2 sequences are LGHNA and YNFKEQ. V shed 7 bases and J shed 8 bases, with 17 bases lying between them. CDR3 sequence (DNA): TGTGCCAGCAAAAGGCGGGCGGGTACCGAAGCTTTCTTT. Amino acids: CASKRRAGTEAFF.

This clonotype was found a few times. The chain is built from TRBV27 and TRBJ2-7; TRBD2 matches 10 bases. The V segment lost 2 bases and the J segment 5 bases; nucleotides outside the gene matches: 3. Germline V gene sequence: CDR1 MNHEY, CDR2 SMNVEV (reference sequence). The length of the CDR3 is 14 residues. The CDR3 sequence: CASSLIAGGDEQYF. CDR3 coding DNA: TGTGCCAGCAGTTTAATAGCGGGAGGTGACGAGCAGTACTTC.

This clonotype was counted only a few times. This sequence joins TRBV6-1 and TRBJ1-5; the D gene is possibly TRBD1 (5 bases). CDR1 and CDR2 from the germline V gene are MNHNS and SASEGT. V was clipped by 6 bases and J by 5 bases, with 11 bases between them. The CDR3 length is 13 residues. As DNA, the CDR3 is TGTGCCAGCAGACCTGGGGCGGATCAGCCCCAGCATTTT. Protein product: CASRPGADQPQHF.

The chain employs TRBV3-1 and TRBJ1-2; TRBD1 might be the D (5 bases). Trimming left V 0 bases short and J 6 bases short, with 14 bases between. This CDR3 is built from 15 residues. Germline CDR1 is LGHDT and CDR2 is YNNKEL (reference sequence). The DNA for the CDR3 is TGTGCCAGCAGCCAAGATTCGGGGGTTTTCCATGGCTACACCTTC. This translates into CASSQDSGVFHGYTF.

This clonotype was observed a handful of times. The rearrangement links TRBV20-1 to TRBJ2-1, with a weak D call TRBD2 (5 bases). V lost 7 bases and J 4 bases, leaving 14 bases between the germline ends. The CDR3 has 13 residues. Germline assignment: CDR1 DFQATT and CDR2 SNEGSKA (reference sequence). The CDR3 DNA is TGCAGTGTCCCCCTCCGGGGTTACAATGAGCAGTTCTTC. Its protein is CSVPLRGYNEQFF.

This clonotype has at least ten counts. This chain links TRBV29-1 with TRBJ2-7, with TRBD1 identical over 9 bases. Germline V gene lookup returns CDR1 SQVTM and CDR2 ANQGSEA. This CDR3 comprises 15 residues. V lost 3 bases and J lost 4; bases outside the gene matches: 10. CDR3 DNA: TGCAGCGTTGAGCTACAGGGGGCAGGTGGTTACGAGCAGTACTTC. It specifies CSVELQGAGGYEQYF.

This clonotype was counted only a few times. V and J are TRBV7-3 and TRBJ2-1; 9 bases map to TRBD2. The germline V gene encodes CDR1 SGHTA and CDR2 FQGTGA. The J segment lost 4 bases and the V segment lost 2 bases, leaving 9 bases of the junction unmatched. The CDR3 has 17 residues. In DNA form, the CDR3 reads TGTGCCAGCAGCTTATGGGCTAGCGGGACCGTTTACAATGAGCAGTTCTTC. This codes for CASSLWASGTVYNEQFF. Full variable domain (rest looked up from reference TRBV7-3 and TRBJ2-1): GAGVSQTPSNKVTEKGKYVELRCDPISGHTALYWYRQSLGQGPEFLIYFQGTGAADDSGLPNDRFFAVRPEGSVSTLKIQRTERGDSAVYLCASSLWASGTVYNEQFFGPGTRLTVL.

This rearrangement joins TRBV11-3 to TRBJ2-1; D is unclear. The CDR3 consists of 14 residues. The germline V gene has CDR1 SGHNT and CDR2 YENEEA. The ends were cut back, 0 bases at V and 4 bases at J, with 7 bases in the middle. In nucleotides, the CDR3 is TGTGCCAGCAGCTTAGATGGGGATTACAATGAGCAGTTCTTC. Translation: CASSLDGDYNEQFF.

This clonotype was observed a few times. The chain employs TRBV7-9 and TRBJ2-7; D unresolved. The CDR3 extends over 11 amino acids. Germline V gene lookup returns CDR1 SEHNR and CDR2 FQNEAQ (reference sequence). The V and J ends lost 6 bases and 6 bases respectively, with 9 bases between them. The CDR3 region has the DNA TGTGCCAGCAGTCGACTTGGCGAGCAGTACTTC. Amino acids: CASSRLGEQYF.

The V call is TRBV11-2, the J call TRBJ1-2, with D tentatively TRBD1 (5 bases). CDR3 length equals 12 residues. V lost 4 bases and J lost 4, with 7 bases in between. In germline, CDR1 is SGHAT, CDR2 FQNNGV. CDR3 loop: CASSSGSYGYTF. CDR3 DNA: TGTGCCAGCAGCTCAGGGAGCTATGGCTACACCTTC.

This chain joins TRBV6-2 or TRBV6-3 and TRBJ2-5, with TRBD1 identical over 10 bases. This CDR3 is built from 13 residues. Germline trimming cut 6 bases from V and 7 bases from J; bases unmatched to any gene: 5. CDR1 and CDR2 (germline): MNHEY, SVGEGT. The CDR3 here is CASRTGQGGTQYF. Here the CDR3 DNA reads TGTGCCAGCAGAACCGGACAGGGGGGGACCCAGTACTTC.

The V call is TRBV20-1, the J call TRBJ2-5, with D uncertain. In germline, CDR1 is DFQATT, CDR2 SNEGSKA (reference sequence). Trimming left V 6 bases short and J 4 bases short, with 21 bases between. The CDR3 loop spans 15 amino acids. As DNA, the CDR3 is TGCAGTGCCCGAGATGGGCAGCTCTGGGCAGAGACCCAGTACTTC. Translating gives CSARDGQLWAETQYF.

A word on this clonotype: Likely a read error: the CDR3 ends without its conserved phenylalanine or tryptophan. V gene TRBV5-1 combines with J gene TRBJ1-4; D uncertain. This CDR3 spans 14 amino acids. CDR1 is SGHRS and CDR2 is YFSETQ in the germline V gene. V was pared by 0 bases and J by 0 bases, with 3 bases between. CDR3 protein: CASSLGSTNEKLFI. The CDR3 DNA follows: TGCGCCAGCAGCTTGGGCTCAACTAATGAAAAACTGTTTATT.

The CDR3, as DNA: TGTGCCAGCAGCTTAGACAGGATCTATGGCTACACCTTC. Protein sequence: CASSLDRIYGYTF. The chain combines TRBV7-9 with TRBJ1-2; D may be TRBD1 (5 bases). Trimming left V 1 base short and J 4 bases short, with 7 bases between. The CDR3 is 13 amino acids. Germline V gene sequence: CDR1 SEHNR, CDR2 FQNEAQ (reference sequence).